These T cell receptor beta chains were read from a single sample in a study of T cells in localized non-small cell lung cancer. The table came from immunoSEQ multiplex PCR; TCRdb's copy has only in-frame clones and leaves some out. The sample has some 38,000 clones; approximately 90% are singletons. Specimen: peripheral blood mononuclear cells, collected before any cancer treatment. These receptors all stem from a male donor aged 60 or older with stage II lung adenocarcinoma. CDR3s include the opening cysteine and the closing phenylalanine or tryptophan. D genes are given only for firm matches. The size of a clone is reported for some rows only, either as once, few or many, or as a class for expanded clones.

TGCGCCAGCAGCTTGGCCACAAGCGGGGATACGCAGTATTTT	CASSLATSGDTQYF	NA	TRBV5-1	TRBJ2-3	NA
TGTGCCTGGACCACTACCGGGCTCAATGAAAAACTGTTTTTT	CAWTTTGLNEKLFF	NA	TRBV30	TRBJ1-4	NA
TGTGCCAGCAAGGGGGACTTTCAAGAGACCCAGTACTTC	CASKGDFQETQYF	NA	TRBV25-1	TRBJ2-5	once
TGTGCCAGCAGGTACGGGGACAACTATGGCTACACCTTC	CASRYGDNYGYTF	NA	TRBV6-1	TRBJ1-2	once
TGTGCCAGTAGTATCGGGACAGGGGCCTATGGCTACACCTTC	CASSIGTGAYGYTF	TRBD1	TRBV19	TRBJ1-2	few
TGTGCCAGCCGGGAGGGGGACAGGGGGCATAGCTATGGCTACACCTTC	CASREGDRGHSYGYTF	TRBD1	TRBV28	TRBJ1-2	NA
TGTGCCATCAGCCACAGGGGTACTACCTACGAGCAGTACTTC	CAISHRGTTYEQYF	TRBD1	TRBV10-3	TRBJ2-7	NA
TGTGCCAGCAGCGGACAGCCAGTTCCCAGCACAGATACGCAGTATTTT	CASSGQPVPSTDTQYF	NA	TRBV9	TRBJ2-3	NA
TGCAGTGCTAGAGCGGACGCTAATGGGGGCTTT	CSARADANGGF	NA	TRBV20-1	TRBJ1-1	NA
TGTGCCAGCAGGAACCCTGCAAGCCCCTATGGCTACACCTTC	CASRNPASPYGYTF	NA	TRBV6-5	TRBJ1-2	once